This TCR beta chain was retrieved from a study of CD8 T cells in ankylosing spondylitis. On this clonotype itself: Its specificity is not known.

V lost 1 base and J lost 4; bases outside the gene matches: 5. CDR1 and CDR2 (germline): DFQATT, SNEGSKA (reference sequence). The CDR3 runs 15 residues. The study's findings and limits: Blood from ankylosing spondylitis patients appeared to carry a characteristic roughly 8-variant TCR beta motif.

TCRdb passed the 5' RACE reads through MiXCR, listing each CDR3 protein once. The data show 350,000 to 550,000 distinct CDR3 sequences, roughly 25% seen once. The chain combines TRBV20-1 with TRBJ2-1; TRBD2 agrees at 9 bases. The receptor comes from a male donor with ankylosing spondylitis. The specimen sequenced was blood, either unsorted or a sorted T cell fraction (not recorded which). This chain's CDR3 is CSARGPSGRYNEQFF. The CDR3 coding sequence is TGCAGTGCTAGAGGGCCCAGCGGGAGGTACAATGAGCAGTTCTTC.